The present entry profiles one T cell receptor beta chain with its context. Its antigen is still unknown. No much larger clonotype is one base removed from it; base qualities were not supplied. This sample is drawn from a study of T cell responses to AZD1222 COVID-19 vaccine (dated by TCRdb to the early 2020s). Broadly, across the study: AZD1222 recipients with second doses at about 4 weeks or about 12 weeks were pooled, because spike-specific TCR depth and breadth did not differ between schedules. TCR sequencing was performed for fewer than 250 trial participants, of whom 200 to 220 were given two doses of AZD1222 and about 25 were given two doses of MenACWY control vaccine. Trial participants were enrolled by age into subgroups of 18-55, 56-69 and 70-plus years, and around 150, 28 and 57 TCR-sequenced participants, respectively, were included in these subgroups. Broad study findings and their caveats: Because no day 14 peak-response samples were available, the repertoires could be characterized only after the peak T cell response. Conclusions about previously exposed vaccinees were limited because only a handful of AZD1222 recipients were SARS-CoV-2 seropositive at baseline. Epitopes outside the regions mutated in the B.1.351 and B.1.1.7 variants were reportedly recognized by nearly half of the unique spike-specific TCRs. Most participants were white British and females outnumbered males, and the authors suggested that clonal diversity may have been underestimated. The whole spike protein was spanned by vaccine-associated CD4 TCRs, and dominant responses were seen in regions 160-218 and 743-854. Spike-specific TCR breadth and depth rose significantly after two AZD1222 doses compared with day 0 and with MenACWY recipients. In the small 56-69-year group, the increase in depth fell short of significance, most likely because of low power.

Sample time point, as interpreted from the label and publication: baseline before first vaccination. The vaccinee samples were drawn from two UK trials, COV001 and COV002, one of which was a single-blind randomized controlled phase 2/3 trial testing AZD1222 (ChAdOx1 nCoV-19) in healthy adults. For TCRbeta chain sequencing, PBMC samples from trial participants were taken at day 0 and at day 28 after the second dose. The CDR1 and CDR2 encoded by the germline V gene (reference sequence) are LNHDA and SQIVND. The CDR3 sequence holds 13 residues, the cysteine and phenylalanine included. The DNA shown is the 39-base CDR3, in frame from base 1. Ends trimmed: V by 7 bases, J by 8 bases; bases unmatched to a gene: 6. The CDR3 regions of human TCRbeta chains were analyzed by immunosequencing. From the authors' description of their analysis: TCRs in the repertoires were compared against a reference library of SARS-CoV-2-specific TCRs that had been generated with the MIRA antigen-specificity platform. Breadth meant the fraction of unique TCRs that were SARS-CoV-2-associated, whereas depth meant the fraction of total T cells that were SARS-CoV-2-associated. Using the MIRA data, every spike-specific TCR was mapped to the spike region that the TCR reacted to and assigned to either a CD4 or a CD8 class. Log10-transformed breadth and depth values were compared by one-way ANOVA with Sidak's multiple comparisons tests. Imported from immuneACCESS, the table was reduced by TCRdb to in-frame sequences with V and J called. These copies leave out some clones; in studies compared against another copy, an unresolved V gene accounts for under half, and the cause of the remainder is not known. V, J and clone size are taken as reported in that table, and D and trimming were inferred from the DNA itself. The sample table holds some 110,000 clones, of which 90% were seen once. The ten largest clones add up to roughly 5.1% of the sample.

This sequence uses TRBV19 and TRBJ1-2, with 11 junctional bases fitting TRBD1. The sample here was peripheral blood, taken on day 0 of AZD1222 vaccination. The sequence derives from an adult in good health. The encoded CDR3 is CASTPGQGVGYTF. The nucleotide sequence reads as follows: TGTGCCAGTACCCCGGGACAGGGGGTGGGCTACACCTTC.